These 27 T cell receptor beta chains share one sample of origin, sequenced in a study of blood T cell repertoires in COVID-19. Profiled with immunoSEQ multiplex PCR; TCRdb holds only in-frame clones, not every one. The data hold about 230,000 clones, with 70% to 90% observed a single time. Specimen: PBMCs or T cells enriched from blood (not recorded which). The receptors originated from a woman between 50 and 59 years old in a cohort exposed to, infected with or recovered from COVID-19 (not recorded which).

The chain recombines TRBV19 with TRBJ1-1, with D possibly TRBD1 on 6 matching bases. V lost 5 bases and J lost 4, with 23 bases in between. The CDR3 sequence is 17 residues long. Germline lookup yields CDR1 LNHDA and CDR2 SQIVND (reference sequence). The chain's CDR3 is CASSSMRPQGRGTEAFF. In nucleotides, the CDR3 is TGTGCCAGTAGTTCCATGAGGCCACAGGGTCGGGGCACTGAAGCTTTCTTT.

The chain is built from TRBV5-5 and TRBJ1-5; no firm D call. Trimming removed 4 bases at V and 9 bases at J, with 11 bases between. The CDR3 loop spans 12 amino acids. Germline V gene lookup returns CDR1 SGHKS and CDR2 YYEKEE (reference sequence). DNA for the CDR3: TGTGCCAGCAGCCCTTTTACCGGGCCCCAGCATTTT. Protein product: CASSPFTGPQHF.

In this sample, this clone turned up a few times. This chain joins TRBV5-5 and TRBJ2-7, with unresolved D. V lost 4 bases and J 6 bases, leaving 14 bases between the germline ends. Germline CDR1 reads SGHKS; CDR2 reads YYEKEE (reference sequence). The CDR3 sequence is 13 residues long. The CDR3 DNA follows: TGTGCCAGCAGCCTGACTGTGGCGCGCGAGCAGTACTTC. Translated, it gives CASSLTVAREQYF.

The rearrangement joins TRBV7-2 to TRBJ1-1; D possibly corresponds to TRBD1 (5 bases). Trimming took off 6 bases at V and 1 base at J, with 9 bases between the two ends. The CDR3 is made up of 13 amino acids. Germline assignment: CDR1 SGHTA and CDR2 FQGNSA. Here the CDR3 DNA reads TGTGCCAGCAGTACCGACAGGAACACTGAAGCTTTCTTT. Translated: CASSTDRNTEAFF.

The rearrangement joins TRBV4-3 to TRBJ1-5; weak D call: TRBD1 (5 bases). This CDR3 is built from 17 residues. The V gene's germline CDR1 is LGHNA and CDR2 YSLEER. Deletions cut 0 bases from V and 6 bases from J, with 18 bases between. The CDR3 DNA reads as TGCGCCAGCAGCCAAGATCTATCGGGGGGGTTCGGTCAGCCCCAGCATTTT. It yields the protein CASSQDLSGGFGQPQHF.

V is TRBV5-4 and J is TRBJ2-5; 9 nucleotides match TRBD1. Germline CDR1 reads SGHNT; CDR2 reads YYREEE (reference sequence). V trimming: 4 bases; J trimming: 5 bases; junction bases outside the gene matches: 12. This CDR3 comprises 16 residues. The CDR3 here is CASSGHGTGRGETQYF. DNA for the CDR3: TGTGCCAGCAGCGGGCACGGGACAGGGAGAGGGGAGACCCAGTACTTC.

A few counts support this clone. CDR3 DNA sequence: TGTGCCAGCAGCCACGGGGGGTTCAACGATGGCTACACCTTC. The encoded protein is CASSHGGFNDGYTF. The chain combines TRBV14 with TRBJ1-2; D possibly corresponds to TRBD1 (5 bases). The CDR3 consists of 14 residues. The germline CDR1 and CDR2 sequences are SGHDN and FVKESK. Trimming removed 3 bases at V and 6 bases at J, with 14 bases between.

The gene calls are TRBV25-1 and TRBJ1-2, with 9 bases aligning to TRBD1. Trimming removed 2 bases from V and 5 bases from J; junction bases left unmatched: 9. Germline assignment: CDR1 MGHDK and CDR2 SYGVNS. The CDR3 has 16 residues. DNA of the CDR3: TGTGCCAGCAGTGAAGGGACAGGGCACCAAAAGTATGGCTACACCTTC. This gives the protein CASSEGTGHQKYGYTF.

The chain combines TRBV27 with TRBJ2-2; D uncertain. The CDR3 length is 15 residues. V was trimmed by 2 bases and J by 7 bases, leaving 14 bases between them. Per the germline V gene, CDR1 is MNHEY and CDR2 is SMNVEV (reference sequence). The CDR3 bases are TGTGCCAGCAGTTTAAGAGACCGAGGTTTCGGGGAGCTGTTTTTT. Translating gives CASSLRDRGFGELFF.

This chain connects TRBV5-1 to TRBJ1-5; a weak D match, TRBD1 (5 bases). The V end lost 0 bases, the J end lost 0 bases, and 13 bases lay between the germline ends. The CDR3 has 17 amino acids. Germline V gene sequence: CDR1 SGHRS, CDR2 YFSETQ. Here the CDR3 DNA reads TGCGCCAGCAGCTTGGGCGACAGCGATTATAGCAATCAGCCCCAGCATTTT. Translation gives CASSLGDSDYSNQPQHF.

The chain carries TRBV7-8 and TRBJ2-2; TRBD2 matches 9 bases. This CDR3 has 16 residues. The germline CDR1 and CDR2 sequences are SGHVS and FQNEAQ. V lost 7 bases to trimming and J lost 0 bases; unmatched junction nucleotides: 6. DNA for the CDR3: TGTGCCAGCAACCCTAGCGGGGCCACGAACACCGGGGAGCTGTTTTTT. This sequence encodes CASNPSGATNTGELFF. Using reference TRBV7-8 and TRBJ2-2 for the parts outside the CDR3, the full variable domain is GAGVSQSPRYKVAKRGQDVALRCDPISGHVSLFWYQQALGQGPEFLTYFQNEAQLDKSGLPSDRFFAERPEGSVSTLKIQRTQQEDSAVYLCASNPSGATNTGELFFGEGSRLTVL.

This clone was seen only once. CDR3: CASSSPKQGPEGYTF. Here the CDR3 DNA reads TGTGCCAGCAGCTCGCCGAAACAGGGACCCGAGGGCTACACCTTC. The chain recombines TRBV7-2 with TRBJ1-2; perhaps TRBD1 as D (6 bases). This CDR3 has 15 amino acids. The ends were cut back, 4 bases at V and 8 bases at J, with 20 bases in the middle. The V gene's germline CDR1 is SGHTA and CDR2 FQGNSA.

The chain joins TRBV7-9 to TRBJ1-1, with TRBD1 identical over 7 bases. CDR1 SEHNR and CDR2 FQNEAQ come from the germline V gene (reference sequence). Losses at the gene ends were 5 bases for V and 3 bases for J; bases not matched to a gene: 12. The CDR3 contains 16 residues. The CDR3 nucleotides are TGTGCCAGCAGCGGGGGGACAGCTATTCTTTACACTGAAGCTTTCTTT. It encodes CASSGGTAILYTEAFF.

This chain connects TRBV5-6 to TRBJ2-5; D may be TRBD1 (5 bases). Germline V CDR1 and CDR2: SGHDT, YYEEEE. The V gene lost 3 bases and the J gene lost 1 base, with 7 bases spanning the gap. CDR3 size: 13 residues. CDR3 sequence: CASSYTGQETQYF. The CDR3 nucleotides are TGTGCCAGCAGCTATACAGGCCAAGAGACCCAGTACTTC.

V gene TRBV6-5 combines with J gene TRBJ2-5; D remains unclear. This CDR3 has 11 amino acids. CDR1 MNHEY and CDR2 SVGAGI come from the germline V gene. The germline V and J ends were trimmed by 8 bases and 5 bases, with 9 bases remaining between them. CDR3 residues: CASSLGETQYF. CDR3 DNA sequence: TGTGCCAGCTCTCTGGGCGAGACCCAGTACTTC.

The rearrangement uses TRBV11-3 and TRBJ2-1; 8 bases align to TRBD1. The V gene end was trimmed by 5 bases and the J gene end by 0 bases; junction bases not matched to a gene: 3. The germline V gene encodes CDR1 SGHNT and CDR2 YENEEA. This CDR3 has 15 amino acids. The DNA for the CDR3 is TGTGCCAGCAGCAGAGGACAGGGCTCCTACAATGAGCAGTTCTTC. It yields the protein CASSRGQGSYNEQFF.

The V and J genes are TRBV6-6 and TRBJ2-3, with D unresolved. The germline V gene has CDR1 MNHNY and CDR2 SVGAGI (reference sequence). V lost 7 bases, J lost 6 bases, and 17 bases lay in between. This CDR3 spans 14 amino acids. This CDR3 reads CASKEITTLDTQYF. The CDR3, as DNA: TGTGCCAGCAAAGAGATTACCACCTTGGATACGCAGTATTTT.

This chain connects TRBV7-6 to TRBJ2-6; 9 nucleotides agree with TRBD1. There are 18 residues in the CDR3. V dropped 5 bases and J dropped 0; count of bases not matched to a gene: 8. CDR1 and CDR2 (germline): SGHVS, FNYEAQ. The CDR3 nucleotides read TGTGCCAGCAGCCCCTATTCGACAGGGGGCTCTGGGGCCAACGTCCTGACTTTC. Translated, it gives CASSPYSTGGSGANVLTF.

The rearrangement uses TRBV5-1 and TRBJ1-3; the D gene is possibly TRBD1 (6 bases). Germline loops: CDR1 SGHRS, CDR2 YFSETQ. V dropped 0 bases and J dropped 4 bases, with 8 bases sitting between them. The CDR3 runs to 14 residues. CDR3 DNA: TGCGCCAGCAGCTTGGGGACAGAAGGAAACACCATATATTTT. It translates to CASSLGTEGNTIYF.

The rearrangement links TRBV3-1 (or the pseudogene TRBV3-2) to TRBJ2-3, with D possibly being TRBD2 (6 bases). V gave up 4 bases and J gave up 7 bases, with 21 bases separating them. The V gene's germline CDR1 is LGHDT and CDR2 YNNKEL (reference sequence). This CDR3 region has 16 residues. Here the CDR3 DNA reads TGTGCCAGCAGCCCCCGGGGGAAGCTCGGCTCGAATACGCAGTATTTT. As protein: CASSPRGKLGSNTQYF.

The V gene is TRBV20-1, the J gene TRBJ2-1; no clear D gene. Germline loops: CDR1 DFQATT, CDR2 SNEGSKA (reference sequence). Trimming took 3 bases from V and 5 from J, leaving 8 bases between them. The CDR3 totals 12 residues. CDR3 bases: TGCAGTGCTAGTGGACGGGACAATGAGCAGTTCTTC. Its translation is CSASGRDNEQFF.

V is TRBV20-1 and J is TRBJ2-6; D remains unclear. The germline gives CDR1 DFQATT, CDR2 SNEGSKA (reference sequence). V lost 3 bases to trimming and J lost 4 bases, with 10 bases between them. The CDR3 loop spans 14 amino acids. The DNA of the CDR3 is TGCAGTGCTAGTCGAGGCACAGGGGCCAACGTCCTGACTTTC. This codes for CSASRGTGANVLTF.

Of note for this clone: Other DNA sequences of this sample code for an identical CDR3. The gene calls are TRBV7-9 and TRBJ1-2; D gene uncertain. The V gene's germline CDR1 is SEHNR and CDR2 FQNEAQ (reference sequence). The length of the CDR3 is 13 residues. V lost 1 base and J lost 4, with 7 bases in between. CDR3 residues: CASSLEEGYGYTF. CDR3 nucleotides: TGTGCCAGCAGCTTAGAAGAGGGCTATGGCTACACCTTC.

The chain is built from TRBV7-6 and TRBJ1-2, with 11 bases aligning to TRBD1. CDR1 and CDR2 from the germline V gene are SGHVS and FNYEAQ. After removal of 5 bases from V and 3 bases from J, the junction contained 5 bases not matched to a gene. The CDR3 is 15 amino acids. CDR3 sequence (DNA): TGTGCCAGCAGCCGCGGACAGGGGGCGGACTATGGCTACACCTTC. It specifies CASSRGQGADYGYTF.

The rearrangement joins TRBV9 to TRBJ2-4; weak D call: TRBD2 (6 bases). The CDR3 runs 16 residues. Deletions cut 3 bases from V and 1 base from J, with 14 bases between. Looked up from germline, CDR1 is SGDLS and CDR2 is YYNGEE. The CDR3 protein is CASSAGGGRAKNIQYF. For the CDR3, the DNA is TGTGCCAGCAGCGCCGGGGGAGGTCGCGCCAAAAACATTCAGTACTTC. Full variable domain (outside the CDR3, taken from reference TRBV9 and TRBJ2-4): DSGVTQTPKHLITATGQRVTLRCSPRSGDLSVYWYQQSLDQGLQFLIQYYNGEERAKGNILERFSAQQFPDLHSELNLSSLELGDSALYFCASSAGGGRAKNIQYFGAGTRLSVL.

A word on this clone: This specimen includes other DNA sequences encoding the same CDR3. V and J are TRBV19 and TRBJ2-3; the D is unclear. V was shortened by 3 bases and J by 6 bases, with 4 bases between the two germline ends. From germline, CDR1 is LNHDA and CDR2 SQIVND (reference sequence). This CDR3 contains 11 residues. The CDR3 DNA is TGTGCCAGTAGTATCGGGGATACGCAGTATTTT. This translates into CASSIGDTQYF.

The CDR3 nucleotides read TGCGTACCAAAGGGGTTCGGCTACACCTTC. It specifies CVPKGFGYTF. This rearrangement joins TRBV20-1 to TRBJ1-2; D may be TRBD1 (5 bases). CDR3 length: 10 residues. CDR1 and CDR2 (germline): DFQATT, SNEGSKA (reference sequence).